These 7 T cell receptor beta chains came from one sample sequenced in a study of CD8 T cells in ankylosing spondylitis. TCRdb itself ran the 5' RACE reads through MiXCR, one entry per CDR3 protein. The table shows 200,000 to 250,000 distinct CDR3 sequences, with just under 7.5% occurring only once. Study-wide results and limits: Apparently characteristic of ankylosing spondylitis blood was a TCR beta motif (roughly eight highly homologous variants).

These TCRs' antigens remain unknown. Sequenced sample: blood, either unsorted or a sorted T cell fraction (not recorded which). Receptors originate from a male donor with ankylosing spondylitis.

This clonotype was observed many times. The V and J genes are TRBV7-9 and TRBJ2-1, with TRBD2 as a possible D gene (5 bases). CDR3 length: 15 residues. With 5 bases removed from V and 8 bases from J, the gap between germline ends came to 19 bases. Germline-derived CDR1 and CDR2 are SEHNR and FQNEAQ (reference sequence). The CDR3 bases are TGTGCCAGCAGCCCCCCCAGATGGGCGCGGGATGAGCAGTTCTTC. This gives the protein CASSPPRWARDEQFF.

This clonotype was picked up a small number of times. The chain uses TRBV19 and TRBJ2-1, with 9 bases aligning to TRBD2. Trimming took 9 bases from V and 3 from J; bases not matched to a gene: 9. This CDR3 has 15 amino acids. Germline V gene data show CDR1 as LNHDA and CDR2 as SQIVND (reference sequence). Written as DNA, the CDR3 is TGTGCCAGCAGTCGGTGGCGGGAGGGCTACAATGAGCAGTTCTTC. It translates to CASSRWREGYNEQFF.

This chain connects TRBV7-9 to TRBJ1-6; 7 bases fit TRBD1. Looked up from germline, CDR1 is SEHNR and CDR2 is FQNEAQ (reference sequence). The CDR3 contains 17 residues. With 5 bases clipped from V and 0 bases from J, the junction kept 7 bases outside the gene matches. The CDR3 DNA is TGTGCCAGCAGCGGGGACAGCGGGAGCTCCTATAATTCACCCCTCCACTTT. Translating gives CASSGDSGSSYNSPLHF.

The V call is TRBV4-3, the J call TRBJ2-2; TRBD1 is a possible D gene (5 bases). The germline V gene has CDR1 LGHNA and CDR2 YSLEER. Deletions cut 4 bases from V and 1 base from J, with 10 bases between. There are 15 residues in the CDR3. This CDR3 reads CASSRMQGNTGELFF. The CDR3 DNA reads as TGCGCCAGCAGCCGGATGCAGGGGAACACCGGGGAGCTGTTTTTT.

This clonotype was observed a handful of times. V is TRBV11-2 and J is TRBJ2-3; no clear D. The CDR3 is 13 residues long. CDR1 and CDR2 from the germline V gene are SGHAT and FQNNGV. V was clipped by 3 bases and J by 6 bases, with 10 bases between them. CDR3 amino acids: CASSLDSRDTQYF. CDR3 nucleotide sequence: TGTGCCAGCAGCTTGGATTCTAGGGATACGCAGTATTTT. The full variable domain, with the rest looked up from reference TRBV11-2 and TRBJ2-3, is EAGVAQSPRYKIIEKRQSVAFWCNPISGHATLYWYQQILGQGPKLLIQFQNNGVVDDSQLPKDRFSAERLKGVDSTLKIQPAKLEDSAVYLCASSLDSRDTQYFGPGTRLTVL.

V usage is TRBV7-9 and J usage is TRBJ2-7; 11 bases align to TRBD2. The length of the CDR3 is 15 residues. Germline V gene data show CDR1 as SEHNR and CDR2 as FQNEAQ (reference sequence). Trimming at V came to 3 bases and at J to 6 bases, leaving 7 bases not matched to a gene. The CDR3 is CASSFHSGLAAEQYF. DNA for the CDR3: TGTGCCAGCAGCTTCCACTCGGGACTAGCGGCCGAGCAGTACTTC.

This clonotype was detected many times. In DNA, the CDR3 is TGTGCCAGCAGCTCCTCTAGCGGACCCACAGATACGCAGTATTTT. Protein: CASSSSSGPTDTQYF. J is TRBJ2-3 and V is TRBV7-9; 7 bases align to TRBD2. Germline CDR1 and CDR2: SEHNR and FQNEAQ (reference sequence). CDR3 size: 15 residues. J was trimmed by 2 bases and V by 4 bases; bases with no gene match: 6.